The entry below describes one T cell receptor (beta chain). Its antigen remains unknown. This CDR3 region has 15 residues. The germline V and J ends were trimmed by 3 bases and 0 bases, with 12 bases remaining between them. CDR1 and CDR2 from the germline V gene are MNHEY and SMNVEV (reference sequence). The data were obtained in a study of T cell responses to AZD1222 COVID-19 vaccine. Study at large: Pooled together were second doses at about 4 or about 12 weeks.

Measured with immunoSEQ multiplex PCR; TCRdb has only the in-frame clones, and not every one. The table includes about 100,000 clones, approximately 88% detected once. General study results and limits: Repertoires were obtained solely post-peak T cell response. White British donors predominated, females outnumbered males, and clonal diversity was possibly underestimated.

V usage is TRBV27 and J usage is TRBJ2-7; D possibly uses TRBD1 or TRBD2 (5 bases each). Sequences were derived from peripheral blood, sampled on day 0 of AZD1222 vaccination. This TCR was sampled from an adult in good health. For the CDR3, the DNA is TGTGCCAGCAGTTTCAGAGGGGCGAGCTCCTACGAGCAGTACTTC. Encoded protein: CASSFRGASSYEQYF.